A single sample gave rise to the 29 T cell receptor beta chains below, sequenced in a study of regulatory T cells in long-lasting Graves disease. Specified time point: persistent/refractory GD, antithyroid drugs over 5 years with positive TRAb. PBMC-derived RNA was used for the TCR library. Both iRepertoire HTBI primers and Arm-PCR of CDR3 regions were used to build the TCR beta libraries. Each CDR3 protein is one row after TCRdb ran MiXCR on the multiplex PCR reads. The repertoire includes some 370,000 distinct CDR3 sequences, around 21% of them detected once, and under 25% sits in the top ten. Here the sequenced sample was peripheral blood mononuclear cells (PBMCs), taken when the disease was refractory, from a patient treated with antithyroid drugs. All receptors derive from a female donor with Graves disease.

There are many counts of this clonotype. V gene TRBV6-2 or TRBV6-3 combines with J gene TRBJ2-7; D is unclear. The V and J ends lost 5 bases and 2 bases respectively, with 16 bases between them. This CDR3 contains 15 residues. Germline V gene data show CDR1 as MNHEY and CDR2 as SVGEGT. CDR3 nucleotides: TGTGCCAGCAGTAACCCCGGGCCATCAACCTACGAGCAGTACTTC. Encoded protein: CASSNPGPSTYEQYF.

This clonotype was seen ten or more times. The chain uses TRBV12-3 or TRBV12-4 and TRBJ2-5; TRBD1 agrees at 9 bases. V shed 6 bases, J shed 5 bases, and the junction held 4 bases outside the gene matches. The CDR3 spans 13 residues. CDR3 protein: CASRGQGYETQYF. The CDR3 DNA sequence: TGTGCCAGCAGGGGACAGGGATACGAGACCCAGTACTTC.

This clonotype was seen ten or more times. V gene TRBV2 combines with J gene TRBJ1-2; 7 nucleotides match TRBD1. The CDR3 has 13 residues. Germline values: CDR1 SNHLY, CDR2 FYNNEI. Trimming took 7 bases from V and 6 from J; bases not matched to a gene: 8. CDR3 residues: CASNRDSRNGYTF. CDR3 nucleotide sequence: TGTGCCAGCAATAGGGACAGCAGAAATGGCTACACCTTC.

This sequence joins TRBV19 and TRBJ1-6, with a tentative D call TRBD1 (5 bases). V shed 5 bases and J shed 9 bases, with 20 bases lying between them. The CDR3 runs 16 residues. Germline V lookup: CDR1 LNHDA, CDR2 SQIVND (reference sequence). The CDR3 nucleotides read TGTGCCAGTAGTCCCCTCGGGCGGGGCTCTGGTTCACCCCTCCACTTT. Protein product: CASSPLGRGSGSPLHF.

This clonotype was detected only a few times. This chain connects TRBV19 to TRBJ1-1, with a weak D call TRBD1 (6 bases). Trimming pared 4 bases from V and 0 bases from J, leaving 9 bases between. Germline V lookup: CDR1 LNHDA, CDR2 SQIVND (reference sequence). The CDR3 has 14 residues. CDR3 sequence: CASSKRTVNTEAFF. The CDR3 region has the DNA TGTGCCAGTAGTAAAAGGACAGTGAACACTGAAGCTTTCTTT.

Regarding this clonotype: A far larger clone lies a single base away; this is likely a read error. The chain couples TRBV28 to TRBJ1-2; D not certain. The CDR3 has 16 residues. Deletions cut 5 bases from V and 4 bases from J, with 20 bases between. Germline lookup yields CDR1 MDHEN and CDR2 SYDVKM. CDR3 sequence: CASSERTGLPFYGYTF. CDR3 sequence (DNA): TGTGCCAGCAGTGAAAGGACCGGCCTACCATTCTATGGCTACACCTTC.

This clonotype was recorded at least ten times. This chain joins TRBV28 and TRBJ1-1; maybe TRBD1 (6 bases). CDR1 is MDHEN and CDR2 is SYDVKM in the germline V gene. This CDR3 region has 13 residues. Trimming shortened V by 6 bases and J by 6 bases, and 14 bases separated the two germline ends. The CDR3 DNA follows: TGTGCCAGCAGCACGATACAGGGAGCTGAAGCTTTCTTT. Translation gives CASSTIQGAEAFF.

Concerning this clonotype: It may be a read error: a sequence one base away is much more abundant. This chain uses TRBV7-6 with TRBJ2-6; 10 nucleotides align to TRBD2. The CDR3 consists of 17 residues. Germline V gene lookup returns CDR1 SGHVS and CDR2 FNYEAQ. CDR3 DNA sequence: TGTGCCAGCAGCAAACTAGCGGGGAGCTCTGGGGCCAGCGTCCTGACTTTC. Its translation: CASSKLAGSSGASVLTF.

V and J are TRBV27 and TRBJ2-5, with D possibly being TRBD2 (5 bases). Looked up from germline, CDR1 is MNHEY and CDR2 is SMNVEV (reference sequence). V was trimmed by 3 bases and J by 9 bases, leaving 17 bases between them. The CDR3 has 14 residues. CDR3 DNA: TGTGCCAGCAGTTTGTACAGCGGATCGGAGGCCCAGTACTTC. Translation: CASSLYSGSEAQYF.

This clonotype has only a few counts. The V call is TRBV14, the J call TRBJ1-2; D is ambiguous. Germline V gene lookup returns CDR1 SGHDN and CDR2 FVKESK. The V and J ends lost 1 base and 8 bases respectively, with 11 bases between them. This CDR3 has 13 amino acids. The CDR3 loop reads CASSQVESGGYTF. The CDR3 DNA sequence: TGTGCCAGCAGCCAAGTGGAGAGCGGGGGCTACACCTTC. Full variable domain (remainder filled in from reference TRBV14 and TRBJ1-2): EAGVTQFPSHSVIEKGQTVTLRCDPISGHDNLYWYRRVMGKEIKFLLHFVKESKQDESGMPNNRFLAERTGGTYSTLKVQPAELEDSGVYFCASSQVESGGYTFGSGTRLTVV.

The chain is built from TRBV20-1 and TRBJ2-7, with no clear D. The V and J ends lost 0 bases and 3 bases respectively, with 12 bases between them. Germline loops: CDR1 DFQATT, CDR2 SNEGSKA (reference sequence). CDR3 length: 14 amino acids. The chain's CDR3 is CSARDLEYSYEQYF. The CDR3 nucleotides read TGCAGTGCTAGAGATTTGGAATATAGCTACGAGCAGTACTTC.

This clonotype was detected ten times or more. The CDR3 region has the DNA TGTGCCAGCAGCCCGTGGGCTAGCGGGGTCTACGAGCAGTACTTC. It encodes CASSPWASGVYEQYF. The V call is TRBV7-2, the J call TRBJ2-7, with 9 bases matching TRBD2. This CDR3 is 15 amino acids long. J was trimmed by 3 bases and V by 5 bases; bases with no gene match: 8. The germline V gene has CDR1 SGHTA and CDR2 FQGNSA.

This CDR3 is CASSLFQGGANVLTF. DNA for the CDR3: TGTGCCAGCAGCTTATTTCAAGGTGGGGCCAACGTCCTGACTTTC. The chain has TRBV7-2 and TRBJ2-6; D is unresolved. V was trimmed by 2 bases and J by 3 bases, leaving 8 bases between them. The CDR3 sequence is 15 residues long. Germline V gene lookup returns CDR1 SGHTA and CDR2 FQGNSA.

V gene TRBV27 combines with J gene TRBJ1-1; possibly TRBD1 for D (5 bases). Trimming left V 8 bases short and J 1 base short, with 26 bases between. Germline-derived CDR1 and CDR2 are MNHEY and SMNVEV (reference sequence). The CDR3 consists of 18 residues. The CDR3, as DNA: TGTGCCAGCTCACCACTAGGCCAGGCCCTTGGGGGGAACACTGAAGCTTTCTTT. Protein: CASSPLGQALGGNTEAFF.

This clonotype was recorded many times. This chain connects TRBV12-5 to TRBJ1-2; unclear D gene. Germline CDR1 reads LGHNT; CDR2 reads FRNRAP. This CDR3 is built from 13 residues. V was pared by 5 bases and J by 7 bases, with 14 bases between. CDR3 protein: CASGARPWSGYTF. CDR3 DNA: TGTGCTAGTGGTGCCCGGCCGTGGAGTGGCTACACCTTC.

In its sample, this clonotype was seen many times. The rearrangement uses TRBV7-2 and TRBJ1-6, with no clear D. V lost 5 bases to trimming and J lost 4 bases, with 3 bases between them. Germline V lookup: CDR1 SGHTA, CDR2 FQGNSA. The CDR3 length is 12 residues. CDR3 sequence: CASSQYNSPLHF. Here the CDR3 DNA reads TGTGCCAGCAGCCAATATAATTCACCCCTCCACTTT. Complete variable domain (other parts from reference TRBV7-2 and TRBJ1-6): GAGVSQSPSNKVTEKGKDVELRCDPISGHTALYWYRQSLGQGLEFLIYFQGNSAPDKSGLPSDRFSAERTGGSVSTLTIQRTQQEDSAVYLCASSQYNSPLHFGNGTRLTVT.

This rearrangement joins TRBV19 to TRBJ1-5, with 12 nucleotides matching TRBD1. Germline CDR1 and CDR2: LNHDA and SQIVND (reference sequence). The V gene end was trimmed by 5 bases and the J gene end by 7 bases; junction bases not matched to a gene: 9. The CDR3 loop spans 16 amino acids. The CDR3 region is CASSSGDRGLGQPQHF. In nucleotides, the CDR3 is TGTGCCAGTAGTTCGGGGGACAGGGGGCTAGGACAGCCCCAGCATTTT. The variable domain in full, with the rest retrieved from reference TRBV19 and TRBJ1-5, is DGGITQSPKYLFRKEGQNVTLSCEQNLNHDAMYWYRQDPGQGLRLIYYSQIVNDFQKGDIAEGYSVSREKKESFPLTVTSAQKNPTAFYLCASSSGDRGLGQPQHFGDGTRLSIL.

This clonotype has ten or more counts. J is TRBJ1-1 and V is TRBV19; 10 positions match TRBD1. Germline V gene data show CDR1 as LNHDA and CDR2 as SQIVND (reference sequence). The CDR3 has 16 residues. V lost 3 bases and J lost 0; bases outside the gene matches: 4. The chain's CDR3 is CASSIGTGDLNTEAFF. CDR3 nucleotides: TGTGCCAGTAGTATTGGGACAGGGGATTTGAACACTGAAGCTTTCTTT.

At least ten counts were recorded for this clonotype. The V and J genes are TRBV19 and TRBJ2-5; 14 positions match TRBD2. This CDR3 has 14 amino acids. Trimming took 8 bases from V and 5 from J; bases not matched to a gene: 4. The germline V gene has CDR1 LNHDA and CDR2 SQIVND (reference sequence). CDR3 region: CASAGLAGAETQYF. As DNA, the CDR3 is TGTGCCAGTGCGGGACTAGCGGGAGCTGAGACCCAGTACTTC.

In its sample, this clonotype was seen a few times. The chain is built from TRBV20-1 and TRBJ1-1, with D hard to call. This CDR3 has 10 amino acids. CDR1 is DFQATT and CDR2 is SNEGSKA in the germline V gene (reference sequence). With 7 bases removed from V and 7 bases from J, the gap between germline ends came to 10 bases. This CDR3 reads CSVGSLEAFF. CDR3 nucleotides: TGCAGTGTAGGCAGCCTTGAAGCTTTCTTT.

This clonotype came up a few times. The V and J genes are TRBV10-3 and TRBJ1-2; D perhaps matches TRBD1 (5 bases). Trimming cost V 2 bases and J 2 bases, with 12 bases left between them. The CDR3 sequence is 15 residues long. Germline lookup yields CDR1 ENHRY and CDR2 SYGVKD. This chain's CDR3 is CAISETNPGNYGYTF. DNA for the CDR3: TGTGCCATCAGTGAGACCAACCCAGGGAACTATGGCTACACCTTC.

The V gene is TRBV12-3 or TRBV12-4, the J gene TRBJ1-1; tentative D call: TRBD1 (5 bases). The CDR3 has 13 amino acids. V was cut by 5 bases and J by 7 bases, with 14 bases left in between. The CDR3 protein is CASSLGPRLEAFF. As DNA, the CDR3 is TGTGCCAGCAGTCTGGGGCCCCGGCTTGAAGCTTTCTTT.

This clonotype has a count of ten or more. The V gene is TRBV2, the J gene TRBJ2-7, with D unclear. Germline V CDR1 and CDR2: SNHLY, FYNNEI. The CDR3 is made up of 14 amino acids. Trimming pared 8 bases from V and 0 bases from J, leaving 14 bases between. The CDR3 region is CASAGELSSYEQYF. Here the CDR3 DNA reads TGTGCCAGCGCAGGCGAACTTAGCTCCTACGAGCAGTACTTC.

The chain combines TRBV20-1 with TRBJ2-4, with D maybe TRBD1 (6 bases). The CDR3 loop spans 14 amino acids. Germline V CDR1 and CDR2: DFQATT, SNEGSKA (reference sequence). The V end was cut by 5 bases, the J end by 7 bases, with 18 bases between. The CDR3 here is CSAGVELQGNIQYF. The DNA for the CDR3 is TGCAGTGCTGGAGTAGAGCTCCAGGGGAACATTCAGTACTTC.

This clonotype was detected ten times or more. The chain uses TRBV12-3 or TRBV12-4 and TRBJ1-3; D perhaps matches TRBD1 (6 bases). V was shortened by 4 bases and J by 2 bases, with 18 bases between the two germline ends. This CDR3 is 17 amino acids long. The CDR3 reads CASSSYPSRGTGNTIYF. In DNA, the CDR3 is TGTGCCAGCAGTTCATACCCTTCCAGGGGAACTGGAAACACCATATATTTT.

This rearrangement joins TRBV6-5 to TRBJ2-5, with D unclear. The CDR3 extends over 13 amino acids. The germline CDR1 and CDR2 sequences are MNHEY and SVGAGI. V was shortened by 2 bases and J by 5 bases, with 9 bases between the two germline ends. Written as DNA, the CDR3 is TGTGCCAGCAGTTACAACTACCGGGAGACCCAGTACTTC. Protein product: CASSYNYRETQYF.

In this sample, this clonotype turned up many times. J is TRBJ2-5 and V is TRBV11-2; the D gene is possibly TRBD1 (6 bases). CDR1 SGHAT and CDR2 FQNNGV come from the germline V gene. Between the trimmed V and J ends, which lost 3 bases and 5 bases, there was a span of 13 bases. The CDR3 totals 14 residues. CDR3 loop: CASSFTGSQETQYF. The DNA for the CDR3 is TGTGCCAGCAGCTTTACAGGGTCCCAGGAGACCCAGTACTTC.

The J gene is TRBJ2-1, the V gene TRBV7-2; D is perhaps TRBD2 (6 bases). Germline CDR1 is SGHTA and CDR2 is FQGNSA. Trimming shortened V by 2 bases and J by 4 bases, and 15 bases separated the two germline ends. The length of the CDR3 is 16 residues. The CDR3 reads CASSLTAKGGYNEQFF. The CDR3 DNA is TGTGCCAGCAGCTTAACCGCTAAAGGAGGGTACAATGAGCAGTTCTTC.

The table lists this clonotype with many counts. J is TRBJ2-5 and V is TRBV13; no clear D. The CDR3 loop spans 12 amino acids. Per germline, CDR1 PRHDT and CDR2 FYEKMQ (reference sequence). Trimming left V 4 bases short and J 7 bases short, with 10 bases between. The DNA of the CDR3 is TGTGCCAGCAGCTCGTCCCTTGGGACCCAGTACTTC. Amino acids: CASSSSLGTQYF.